This is a list of T cell receptor beta chains from one sample in a study of blood T cell repertoires in COVID-19. The method was immunoSEQ multiplex PCR; TCRdb's version includes in-frame clones alone and lacks a portion of them. The sample lists under 150,000 clones, approximately 87% seen once, with 3.5% to 5.5% in the top ten. The sequenced sample was peripheral blood. These receptors came from a woman aged 40 to 50 with acute or convalescent COVID-19. The CDR3 runs from the conserved cysteine through the conserved F or W. A D gene is named only where the DNA matches it firmly. Clone size is not always given. Where it is, it says once, few, many or a class for expanded clones.

abundance,v_gene,d_gene,j_gene,CDR3nt,CDR3aa
-,TRBV19,-,TRBJ1-2,TGTGCCAGTAGTATTCTCGGCGGCAACTATGGCTACACCTTC,CASSILGGNYGYTF
once,TRBV5-1,TRBD2,TRBJ2-3,TGCGCCAGCCGGACTAGCGGGGGGACAGATACGCAGTATTTT,CASRTSGGTDTQYF
-,TRBV28,-,TRBJ2-7,TGTGCCAGCAGTTACGGGGAATCTTACGAGCAGTACTTC,CASSYGESYEQYF
-,TRBV5-6,TRBD1,TRBJ2-5,TGTGCCAGCAGTCGGGACAGAGAGACCCAGTACTTC,CASSRDRETQYF
-,TRBV29-1,-,TRBJ2-7,TGCAGCGTCAAGAAAGGGACACTCTACGAGCAGTACTTC,CSVKKGTLYEQYF
-,TRBV7-5,-,TRBJ1-5,TGTGTCAGAAAAATCCGCCCCGTCTATAGCAATCAGCCCCAGCATTTT,CVRKIRPVYSNQPQHF
-,TRBV28,-,TRBJ2-7,TGTGCCAGCAGCTCCCTGGGCCTGGGGCACGAGCAGTACTTC,CASSSLGLGHEQYF
-,TRBV5-1,TRBD1,TRBJ1-6,TGCGCCAGCAGCTTGGGGGACAGGGCTAATTCACCCCTCCACTTT,CASSLGDRANSPLHF
-,TRBV6-2/TRBV6-3,TRBD2,TRBJ2-2,TGTGCCAGCAGTTTGCTAGCGGGGGGACCACTCACCGGGGAGCTGTTTTTT,CASSLLAGGPLTGELFF
-,TRBV6-1,TRBD2,TRBJ2-3,TGTGCCAGCAGTGAACTAGCGGGGGCGGAAGATACGCAGTATTTT,CASSELAGAEDTQYF
once,TRBV5-4,-,TRBJ1-1,TGTGCCAGCAGCCCTTCCCCGGCGGGGGGCAGGGGCACTGAAGCTTTCTTT,CASSPSPAGGRGTEAFF
-,TRBV4-1,TRBD1,TRBJ2-7,TGCGCCAGCAGCCAAGATACCCGGGACAGGGGAGTTTACGAGCAGTACTTC,CASSQDTRDRGVYEQYF
-,TRBV29-1,TRBD1,TRBJ1-2,TGCAGCGTAGCGGACAGGGCGGCCTATGGCTACACCTTC,CSVADRAAYGYTF
-,TRBV6-6,-,TRBJ2-3,TGTGCCACGGGGTGGGGCACAGATACGCAGTATTTT,CATGWGTDTQYF
-,TRBV6-2/TRBV6-3,TRBD1,TRBJ1-5,TGTGCCAGCAGCCGTGGACAGGTGAGGCAGCCCCAGCATTTT,CASSRGQVRQPQHF
-,TRBV28,-,TRBJ1-1,TGTGCCAGCAGTCTGCGAGGCCCACAGGGCACTGAAGCTTTCTTT,CASSLRGPQGTEAFF
few,TRBV6-5,-,TRBJ1-1,TGTGCCAGCAGTTACCGAACACAGGGCTACACTGAAGCTTTCTTT,CASSYRTQGYTEAFF
-,TRBV5-6,-,TRBJ1-5,TGTGCCAGCAGCCTGTCTGGGCCGAATAGCAATCAGCCCCAGCATTTT,CASSLSGPNSNQPQHF